One T cell receptor (beta chain) is described in this entry. This CDR3 region has 15 residues. V dropped 3 bases and J dropped 5 bases, with 13 bases sitting between them. Germline V gene sequence: CDR1 KGHSH, CDR2 LQKENI. The entry originates in a study of blood T cell repertoires in COVID-19. The data were produced by immunoSEQ multiplex PCR, yet TCRdb's version contains in-frame clones alone and is incomplete. The table includes about 200,000 clones, around nine tenths detected once. Specimen: peripheral blood. The rearrangement uses TRBV18 and TRBJ2-2, with a tentative D call TRBD1 (5 bases). This TCR came from a man in his forties or fifties with COVID-19, enrolled during active disease. This CDR3 is CASSPPQGGTGELFF. CDR3 nucleotides: TGTGCCAGCTCACCCCCGCAGGGCGGAACCGGGGAGCTGTTTTTT.